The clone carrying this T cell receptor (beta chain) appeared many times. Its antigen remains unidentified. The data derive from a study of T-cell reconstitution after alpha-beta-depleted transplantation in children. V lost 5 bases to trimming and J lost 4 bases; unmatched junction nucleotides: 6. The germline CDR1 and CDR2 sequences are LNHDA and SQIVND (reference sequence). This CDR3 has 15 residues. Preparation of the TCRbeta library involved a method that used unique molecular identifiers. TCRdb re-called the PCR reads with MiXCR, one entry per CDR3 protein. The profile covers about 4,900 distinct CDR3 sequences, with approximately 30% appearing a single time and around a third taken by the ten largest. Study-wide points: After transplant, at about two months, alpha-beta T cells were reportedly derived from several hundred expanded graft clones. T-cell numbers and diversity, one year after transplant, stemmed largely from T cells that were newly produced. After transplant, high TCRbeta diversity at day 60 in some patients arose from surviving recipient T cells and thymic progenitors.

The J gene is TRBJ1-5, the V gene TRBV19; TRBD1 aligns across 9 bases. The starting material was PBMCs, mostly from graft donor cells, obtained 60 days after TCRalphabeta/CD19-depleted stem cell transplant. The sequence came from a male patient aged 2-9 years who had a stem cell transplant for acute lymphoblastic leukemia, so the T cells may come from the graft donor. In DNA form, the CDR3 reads TGTGCCAGTAGTCTACGACAGGGGGGTAATCAGCCCCAGCATTTT. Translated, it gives CASSLRQGGNQPQHF. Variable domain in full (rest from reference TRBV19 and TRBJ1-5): DGGITQSPKYLFRKEGQNVTLSCEQNLNHDAMYWYRQDPGQGLRLIYYSQIVNDFQKGDIAEGYSVSREKKESFPLTVTSAQKNPTAFYLCASSLRQGGNQPQHFGDGTRLSIL.